The TCR beta chain under discussion was sequenced for a study of blood T cell repertoires in COVID-19. Study context: Specimens from acute and convalescent COVID-19 originated in the United States, Italy and Spain. From T cells, B-cell-depleted T cells, or PBMCs came the material, which was cDNA or gDNA.

How the authors handled the data: Amplification from reference gene primers served as the basis for estimated nucleated cell counts. The table came from immunoSEQ multiplex PCR; TCRdb's copy has only in-frame clones and leaves some out. The V and J calls and clone size come from that table; D and trimming were worked out from the DNA. The sample contains around 500,000 clones, 70% to 90% of which appear only once. Donors were grouped by their self-reported clinical history. Germline V gene data show CDR1 as SGHDN and CDR2 as FVKESK. The CDR3 is made up of 14 amino acids. The ends were cut back, 1 base at V and 5 bases at J, with 12 bases in the middle.

This TCR came from a woman in her sixties or seventies who had recovered from COVID-19. Input material: PBMCs or T cells enriched from blood (not recorded which). J is TRBJ2-7 and V is TRBV14; D unclear. CDR3 sequence reads: CASSQVPGTHEQYF. CDR3 DNA sequence: TGTGCCAGCAGCCAAGTACCGGGTACCCACGAGCAGTACTTC. The full variable domain, with the rest looked up from reference TRBV14 and TRBJ2-7, is EAGVTQFPSHSVIEKGQTVTLRCDPISGHDNLYWYRRVMGKEIKFLLHFVKESKQDESGMPNNRFLAERTGGTYSTLKVQPAELEDSGVYFCASSQVPGTHEQYFGPGTRLTVT.